These 20 T cell receptor beta chains share one sample of origin, sequenced in a study of cytomegalovirus exposure and HLA in healthy donors. PCR used 60 Vbeta primers and 13 Jbeta primers. Here immunoSEQ multiplex PCR was the method, and the copy in TCRdb shows in-frame clones only, minus some. The sample has 140,000 or so clones, approximately 78% seen once; the top ten hold roughly 4%. Sequenced material: PBMCs. Receptor source: a middle-aged woman in good health and CMV-seropositive.

The V gene is TRBV7-9, the J gene TRBJ2-1, with 8 bases that match TRBD2. This CDR3 has 15 amino acids. The germline V gene encodes CDR1 SEHNR and CDR2 FQNEAQ (reference sequence). V trimming: 6 bases; J trimming: 6 bases; junction bases outside the gene matches: 10. CDR3 residues: CASSYSGIGSNEQFF. The DNA for the CDR3 is TGTGCCAGCAGTTATAGCGGGATAGGGTCCAATGAGCAGTTCTTC.

J is TRBJ2-3 and V is TRBV6-4; 8 positions match TRBD2. The ends lost 0 bases at V and 3 bases at J; junction bases unmatched: 14. Germline assignment: CDR1 MRHNA and CDR2 SNTAGT. The CDR3 extends over 19 amino acids. CDR3 in DNA: TGTGCCAGCAGTGACTCCCCCCGGGGCAGCGGGAGTAGAACAGATACGCAGTATTTT. This encodes CASSDSPRGSGSRTDTQYF.

The genes are TRBV7-2 and TRBJ1-4; maybe TRBD1 (6 bases). Deletions cut 1 base from V and 9 bases from J, with 9 bases between. CDR1 is SGHTA, CDR2 FQGNSA, per germline. The CDR3 is made up of 13 amino acids. CDR3 bases: TGTGCCAGCAGCTTAGGACAGGATAAAAAACTGTTTTTT. Its protein product is CASSLGQDKKLFF.

In this sample, this clone turned up a few times. This chain connects TRBV6-6 to TRBJ2-7; TRBD1 matches 7 bases. CDR3 length: 15 residues. Trimming cost V 5 bases and J 0 bases; bases outside gene matches: 7. Germline V gene sequence: CDR1 MNHNY, CDR2 SVGAGI (reference sequence). The DNA of the CDR3 is TGTGCCAGCAGTAAGCCGGACAGGAGCTCCTACGAGCAGTACTTC. The encoded protein is CASSKPDRSSYEQYF.

This clone was observed a few times. The chain couples TRBV28 to TRBJ1-1; 8 bases match TRBD1. The germline gives CDR1 MDHEN, CDR2 SYDVKM. The CDR3 is 16 residues long. The J segment lost 0 bases and the V segment lost 3 bases, leaving 6 bases of the junction unmatched. CDR3 bases: TGTGCCAGCAGTTTCCCAGGGGGCGCGGTGAACACTGAAGCTTTCTTT. It is translated as CASSFPGGAVNTEAFF.

The chain recombines TRBV6-5 with TRBJ1-2; 8 nucleotides agree with TRBD1. Germline values: CDR1 MNHEY, CDR2 SVGAGI. The CDR3 is 15 residues long. Trimming at V came to 6 bases and at J to 4 bases, leaving 10 bases not matched to a gene. The CDR3 reads CASSPGQGQGYGYTF. CDR3 in DNA: TGTGCCAGCAGCCCAGGACAGGGTCAAGGCTATGGCTACACCTTC.

This clone was seen just once. The V and J genes are TRBV19 and TRBJ1-5; possible D gene TRBD1, 6 bases. Germline V gives CDR1 LNHDA, CDR2 SQIVND (reference sequence). Trimming cost V 4 bases and J 8 bases, with 15 bases left between them. The CDR3 consists of 14 residues. CDR3 DNA sequence: TGTGCCAGTAGTACCGCAGGGGTTGCGGAGCCCCAGCATTTT. Its protein is CASSTAGVAEPQHF. The full variable domain, its missing parts supplied by reference TRBV19 and TRBJ1-5, is DGGITQSPKYLFRKEGQNVTLSCEQNLNHDAMYWYRQDPGQGLRLIYYSQIVNDFQKGDIAEGYSVSREKKESFPLTVTSAQKNPTAFYLCASSTAGVAEPQHFGDGTRLSIL.

The chain employs TRBV9 and TRBJ2-1; no clear D. The CDR3 sequence is 15 residues long. CDR1 and CDR2 from the germline V gene are SGDLS and YYNGEE. V was cut by 0 bases and J by 2 bases, with 9 bases left in between. CDR3 nucleotide sequence: TGTGCCAGCAGCGTAGGCCTAGTCGCCTACAATGAGCAGTTCTTC. Amino acids: CASSVGLVAYNEQFF.

To note about this clone: Other DNA sequences in this specimen translate into the identical CDR3. The chain employs TRBV5-1 and TRBJ1-4; D gene unclear. The CDR3 is 14 amino acids. V lost 4 bases and J 5 bases, leaving 12 bases between the germline ends. CDR1 SGHRS and CDR2 YFSETQ come from the germline V gene. This CDR3 is CASSLGDSNEKLFF. In DNA form, the CDR3 reads TGCGCCAGCAGCCTCGGGGATTCCAATGAAAAACTGTTTTTT. Filled out from reference TRBV5-1 and TRBJ1-4, the complete variable domain reads KAGVTQTPRYLIKTRGQQVTLSCSPISGHRSVSWYQQTPGQGLQFLFEYFSETQRNKGNFPGRFSGRQFSNSRSEMNVSTLELGDSALYLCASSLGDSNEKLFFGSGTQLSVL.

The J gene is TRBJ1-1, the V gene TRBV6-5, with a possible D match to TRBD1 (5 bases). CDR1 and CDR2 from the germline V gene are MNHEY and SVGAGI. The CDR3 is 13 residues long. The V and J ends lost 6 bases and 7 bases respectively, with 15 bases between them. The CDR3 nucleotides are TGTGCCAGCAGGGCCGGACACCTCAGTGAAGCTTTCTTT. Amino acid sequence: CASRAGHLSEAFF.

The rearrangement uses TRBV7-8 and TRBJ1-6; TRBD1 aligns across 9 bases. CDR3 size: 17 residues. CDR1 and CDR2 from the germline V gene are SGHVS and FQNEAQ. Losses at the gene ends were 0 bases for V and 9 bases for J; bases not matched to a gene: 9. The DNA of the CDR3 is TGTGCCAGCAGCTTAGCGGTGGGGACAGGGAGGAGTTCACCCCTCCACTTT. Translated, it gives CASSLAVGTGRSSPLHF.

CDR3 sequence: CASSQDLGRAAIQEQFF. As DNA, the CDR3 is TGCGCCAGCAGCCAAGATTTAGGCAGGGCAGCTATTCAGGAGCAGTTCTTC. The chain uses TRBV4-1 and TRBJ2-1; D might be TRBD1 (5 bases). The CDR3 length is 17 residues. From germline, CDR1 is MGHRA and CDR2 YSYEKL. Deletions cut 0 bases from V and 10 bases from J, with 22 bases between.

The genes are TRBV7-9 and TRBJ1-4; D is undetermined. V lost 5 bases and J lost 8, with 15 bases in between. Germline V gene data show CDR1 as SEHNR and CDR2 as FQNEAQ (reference sequence). The CDR3 loop spans 14 amino acids. The CDR3, as DNA: TGTGCCAGCAGCGAAGCTAGGATCGGGGAAAAACTGTTTTTT. Protein sequence: CASSEARIGEKLFF.

The CDR3 DNA follows: TGTGCCAGCAGCCCCGCGAAGGGAGATGGCTACACCTTC. Its protein is CASSPAKGDGYTF. The gene calls are TRBV6-6 and TRBJ1-2, with D uncertain. The V gene lost 6 bases and the J gene lost 6 bases, with 14 bases spanning the gap. This CDR3 is 13 amino acids long. The germline CDR1 and CDR2 sequences are MNHNY and SVGAGI (reference sequence).

The V gene is TRBV6-6, the J gene TRBJ2-7, with D tentatively TRBD2 (6 bases). Deletions cut 7 bases from V and 0 bases from J, with 10 bases between. CDR1 MNHNY and CDR2 SVGAGI come from the germline V gene (reference sequence). The CDR3 sequence is 13 residues long. The CDR3 DNA reads as TGTGCCAGCATGGCGGGGAGCTCCTACGAGCAGTACTTC. Protein: CASMAGSSYEQYF.

The chain recombines TRBV6-5 with TRBJ1-1; 7 nucleotides match TRBD1. There are 14 residues in the CDR3. The germline CDR1 and CDR2 sequences are MNHEY and SVGAGI. V lost 4 bases, J lost 4 bases, and 6 bases stayed unmatched. The CDR3 nucleotides read TGTGCCAGCAGTTCCCGACAGGGAGGCACTGAAGCTTTCTTT. It translates to CASSSRQGGTEAFF.

The CDR3 loop reads CASSETGQGSYEQYF. The CDR3 bases are TGTGCCAGCAGTGAAACTGGACAGGGGAGCTACGAGCAGTACTTC. The V gene is TRBV2, the J gene TRBJ2-7; TRBD1 aligns across 9 bases. The CDR3 covers 15 residues. Trimming at V came to 2 bases and at J to 3 bases, leaving 5 bases not matched to a gene. CDR1 and CDR2 (germline): SNHLY, FYNNEI.

This chain joins TRBV28 and TRBJ2-3; 8 nucleotides agree with TRBD2. V shed 5 bases, J shed 3 bases, and the junction held 10 bases outside the gene matches. There are 16 residues in the CDR3. CDR1 MDHEN and CDR2 SYDVKM come from the germline V gene. The CDR3 nucleotides read TGTGCCAGCAGTCCGTCAGGCGGGGGGATTACAGATACGCAGTATTTT. Its translation is CASSPSGGGITDTQYF. Variable domain in full (rest from reference TRBV28 and TRBJ2-3): DVKVTQSSRYLVKRTGEKVFLECVQDMDHENMFWYRQDPGLGLRLIYFSYDVKMKEKGDIPEGYSVSREKKERFSLILESASTNQTSMYLCASSPSGGGITDTQYFGPGTRLTVL.

This chain connects TRBV5-1 to TRBJ2-5; a possible D gene is TRBD1 (5 bases). CDR3 length equals 15 residues. The germline CDR1 and CDR2 sequences are SGHRS and YFSETQ. The V end lost 2 bases, the J end lost 4 bases, and 15 bases lay between the germline ends. CDR3 sequence: CASSFPGAELETQYF. In nucleotides, the CDR3 is TGCGCCAGCAGCTTCCCTGGGGCGGAATTAGAGACCCAGTACTTC.

The gene calls are TRBV29-1 and TRBJ1-1, with 7 nucleotides matching TRBD1. CDR1 and CDR2 (germline): SQVTM, ANQGSEA. The junction had 1 base not matched to a gene; V was cut back by 3 bases and J by 0 bases. The CDR3 spans 13 residues. The CDR3 here is CSVETGLNTEAFF. The CDR3 region has the DNA TGCAGCGTTGAGACAGGGTTGAACACTGAAGCTTTCTTT.